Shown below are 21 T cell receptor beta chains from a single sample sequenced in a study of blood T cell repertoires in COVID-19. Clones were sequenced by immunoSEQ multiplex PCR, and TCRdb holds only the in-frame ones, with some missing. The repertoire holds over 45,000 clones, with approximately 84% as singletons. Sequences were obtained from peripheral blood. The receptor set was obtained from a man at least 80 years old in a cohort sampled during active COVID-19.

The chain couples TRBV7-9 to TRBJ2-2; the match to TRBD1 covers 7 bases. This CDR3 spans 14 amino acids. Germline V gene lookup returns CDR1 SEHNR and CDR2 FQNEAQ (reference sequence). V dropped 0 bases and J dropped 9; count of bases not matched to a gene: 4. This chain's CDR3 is CASSLAQGVRELFF. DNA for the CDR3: TGTGCCAGCAGCTTAGCGCAGGGGGTCCGGGAGCTGTTTTTT.

The CDR3 spells CASSQGAQLFF. The CDR3 DNA reads TGTGCCAGCAGCCAGGGGGCCCAACTGTTTTTT. The V gene is TRBV3-1 (or the pseudogene TRBV3-2), the J gene TRBJ1-4, with D maybe TRBD1 (6 bases). V lost 3 bases, J lost 12 bases, and 8 bases lay in between. This CDR3 contains 11 residues. Germline CDR1 is LGHDT and CDR2 is YNNKEL (reference sequence).

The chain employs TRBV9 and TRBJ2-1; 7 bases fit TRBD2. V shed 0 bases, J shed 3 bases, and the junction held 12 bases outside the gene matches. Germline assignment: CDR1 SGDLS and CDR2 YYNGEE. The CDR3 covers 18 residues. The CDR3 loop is CASSVGDQAGTFYNEQFF. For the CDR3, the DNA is TGTGCCAGCAGCGTAGGGGATCAAGCGGGAACCTTCTACAATGAGCAGTTCTTC. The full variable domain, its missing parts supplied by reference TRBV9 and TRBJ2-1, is DSGVTQTPKHLITATGQRVTLRCSPRSGDLSVYWYQQSLDQGLQFLIQYYNGEERAKGNILERFSAQQFPDLHSELNLSSLELGDSALYFCASSVGDQAGTFYNEQFFGPGTRLTVL.

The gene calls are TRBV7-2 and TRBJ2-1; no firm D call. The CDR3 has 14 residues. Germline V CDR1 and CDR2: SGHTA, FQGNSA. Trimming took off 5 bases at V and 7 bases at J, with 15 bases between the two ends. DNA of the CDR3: TGTGCCAGCAGCCCCCCCCCGCAGAGGAATGAGCAGTTCTTC. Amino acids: CASSPPPQRNEQFF.

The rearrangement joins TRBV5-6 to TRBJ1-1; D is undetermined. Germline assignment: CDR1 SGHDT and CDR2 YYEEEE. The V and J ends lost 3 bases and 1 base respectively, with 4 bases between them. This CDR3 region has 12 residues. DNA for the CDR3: TGTGCCAGCAGCTGGCAGAACACTGAAGCTTTCTTT. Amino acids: CASSWQNTEAFF.

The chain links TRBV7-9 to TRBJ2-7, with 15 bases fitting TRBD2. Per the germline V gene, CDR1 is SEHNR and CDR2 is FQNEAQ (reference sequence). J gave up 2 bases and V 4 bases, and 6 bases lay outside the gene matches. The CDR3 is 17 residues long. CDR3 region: CASSSAGLAGGTYEQYF. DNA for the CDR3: TGTGCCAGCAGCTCGGCGGGACTAGCGGGAGGAACCTACGAGCAGTACTTC.

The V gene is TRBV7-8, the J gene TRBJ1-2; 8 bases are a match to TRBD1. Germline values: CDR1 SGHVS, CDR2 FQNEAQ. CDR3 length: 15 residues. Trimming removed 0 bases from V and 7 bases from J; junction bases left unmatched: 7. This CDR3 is CASSLAQGAPGGYTF. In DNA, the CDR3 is TGTGCCAGCAGCTTAGCTCAGGGGGCTCCGGGTGGCTACACCTTC. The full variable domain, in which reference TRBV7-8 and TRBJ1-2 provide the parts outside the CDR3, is GAGVSQSPRYKVAKRGQDVALRCDPISGHVSLFWYQQALGQGPEFLTYFQNEAQLDKSGLPSDRFFAERPEGSVSTLKIQRTQQEDSAVYLCASSLAQGAPGGYTFGSGTRLTVV.

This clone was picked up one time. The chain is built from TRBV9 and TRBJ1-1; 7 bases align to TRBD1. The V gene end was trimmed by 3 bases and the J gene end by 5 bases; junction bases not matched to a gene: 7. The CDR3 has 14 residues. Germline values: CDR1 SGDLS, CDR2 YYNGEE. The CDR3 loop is CASSANRGGTEAFF. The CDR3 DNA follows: TGTGCCAGCAGCGCAAACAGGGGCGGGACTGAAGCTTTCTTT. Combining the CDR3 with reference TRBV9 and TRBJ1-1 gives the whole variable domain DSGVTQTPKHLITATGQRVTLRCSPRSGDLSVYWYQQSLDQGLQFLIQYYNGEERAKGNILERFSAQQFPDLHSELNLSSLELGDSALYFCASSANRGGTEAFFGQGTRLTVV.

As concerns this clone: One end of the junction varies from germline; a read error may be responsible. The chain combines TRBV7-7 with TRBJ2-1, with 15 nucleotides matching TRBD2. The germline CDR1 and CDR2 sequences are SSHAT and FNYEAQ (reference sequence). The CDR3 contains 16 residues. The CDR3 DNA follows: TGTGCTAGCAGCCCGCGGACTAGCGGGAGGGGAAATGAGCAGTTCTTC. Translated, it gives CASSPRTSGRGNEQFF.

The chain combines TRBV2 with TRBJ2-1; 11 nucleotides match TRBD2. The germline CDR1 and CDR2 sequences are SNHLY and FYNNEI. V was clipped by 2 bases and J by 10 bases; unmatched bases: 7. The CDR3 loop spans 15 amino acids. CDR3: CASSELAGGPTEQFF. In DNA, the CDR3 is TGTGCCAGCAGTGAATTAGCGGGGGGGCCAACCGAGCAGTTCTTC.

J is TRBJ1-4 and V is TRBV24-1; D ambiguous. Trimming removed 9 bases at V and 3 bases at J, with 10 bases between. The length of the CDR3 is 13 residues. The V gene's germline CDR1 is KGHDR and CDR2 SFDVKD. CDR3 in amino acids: CATEDGANEKLFF. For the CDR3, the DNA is TGTGCCACCGAGGACGGGGCTAATGAAAAACTGTTTTTT.

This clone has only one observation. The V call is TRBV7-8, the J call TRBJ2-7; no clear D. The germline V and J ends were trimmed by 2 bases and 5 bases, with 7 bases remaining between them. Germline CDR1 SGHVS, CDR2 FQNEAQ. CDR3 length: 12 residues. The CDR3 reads CASSLTSDEQYF. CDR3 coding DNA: TGTGCCAGCAGCTTAACATCCGACGAGCAGTACTTC. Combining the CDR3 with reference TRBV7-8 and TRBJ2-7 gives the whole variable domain GAGVSQSPRYKVAKRGQDVALRCDPISGHVSLFWYQQALGQGPEFLTYFQNEAQLDKSGLPSDRFFAERPEGSVSTLKIQRTQQEDSAVYLCASSLTSDEQYFGPGTRLTVT.

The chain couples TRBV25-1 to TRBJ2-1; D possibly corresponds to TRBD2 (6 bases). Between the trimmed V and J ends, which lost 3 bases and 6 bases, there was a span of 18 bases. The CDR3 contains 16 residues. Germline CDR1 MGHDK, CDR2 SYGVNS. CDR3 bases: TGTGCCAGCAGTGACCAATTCAGGGACTTCCTCAATGAGCAGTTCTTC. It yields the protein CASSDQFRDFLNEQFF.

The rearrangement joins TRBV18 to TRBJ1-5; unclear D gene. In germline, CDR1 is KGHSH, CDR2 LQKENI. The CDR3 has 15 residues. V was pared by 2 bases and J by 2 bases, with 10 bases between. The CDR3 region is CASSPSNSGNQPQHF. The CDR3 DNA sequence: TGTGCCAGCTCACCAAGTAATTCGGGCAATCAGCCCCAGCATTTT.

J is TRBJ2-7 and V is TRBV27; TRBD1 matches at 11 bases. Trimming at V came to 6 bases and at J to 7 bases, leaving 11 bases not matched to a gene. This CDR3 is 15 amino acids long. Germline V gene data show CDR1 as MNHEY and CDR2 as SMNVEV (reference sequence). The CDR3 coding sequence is TGTGCCAGCAGCTACGGGACAGGGGGTAATGAGGAGCAGTACTTC. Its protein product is CASSYGTGGNEEQYF.

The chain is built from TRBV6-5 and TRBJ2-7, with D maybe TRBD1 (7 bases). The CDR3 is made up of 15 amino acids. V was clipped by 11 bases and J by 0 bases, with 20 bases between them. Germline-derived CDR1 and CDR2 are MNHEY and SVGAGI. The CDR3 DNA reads TGTGCCGCTCACCGGGGGACAGTTGACTCCTACGAGCAGTACTTC. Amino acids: CAAHRGTVDSYEQYF.

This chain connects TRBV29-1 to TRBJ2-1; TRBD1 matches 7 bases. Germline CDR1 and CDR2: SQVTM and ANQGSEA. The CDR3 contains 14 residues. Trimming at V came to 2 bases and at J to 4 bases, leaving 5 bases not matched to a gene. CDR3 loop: CSVESRDRYNEQFF. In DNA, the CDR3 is TGCAGCGTTGAATCCCGGGACAGATACAATGAGCAGTTCTTC.

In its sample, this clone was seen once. The CDR3 is CASSLHQGVGGYTF. As DNA, the CDR3 is TGTGCCAGTAGCCTTCATCAGGGGGTTGGCGGCTACACCTTC. The chain employs TRBV19 and TRBJ1-2, with 7 positions matching TRBD1. The CDR3 is 14 amino acids. Per the germline V gene, CDR1 is LNHDA and CDR2 is SQIVND (reference sequence). The V segment lost 6 bases and the J segment 8 bases; nucleotides outside the gene matches: 12.

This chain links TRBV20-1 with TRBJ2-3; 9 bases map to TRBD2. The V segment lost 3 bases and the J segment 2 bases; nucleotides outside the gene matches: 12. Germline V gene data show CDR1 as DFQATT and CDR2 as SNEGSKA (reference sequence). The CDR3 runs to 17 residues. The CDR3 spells CSASDPSTSGVTDTQYF. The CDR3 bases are TGCAGTGCTAGTGACCCTTCGACTAGCGGAGTCACAGATACGCAGTATTTT.

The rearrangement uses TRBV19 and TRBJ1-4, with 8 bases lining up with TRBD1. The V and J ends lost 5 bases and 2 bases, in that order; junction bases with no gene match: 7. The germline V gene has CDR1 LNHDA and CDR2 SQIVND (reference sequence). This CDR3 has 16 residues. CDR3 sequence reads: CASSGGQGPTNEKLFF. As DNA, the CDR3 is TGTGCCAGTAGTGGTGGACAGGGTCCCACTAATGAAAAACTGTTTTTT.

The CDR3 region is CASSSGGNSGANVLTF. The CDR3 DNA follows: TGTGCCAGCAGTTCAGGGGGTAACTCTGGGGCCAACGTCCTGACTTTC. The chain recombines TRBV7-9 with TRBJ2-6, with 7 bases aligning to TRBD1. The CDR3 contains 16 residues. The junction had 5 bases not matched to a gene; V was cut back by 6 bases and J by 0 bases. The germline V gene has CDR1 SEHNR and CDR2 FQNEAQ (reference sequence).